These 7 T cell receptor beta chains were all obtained from the same sample, sequenced in a study of cytomegalovirus exposure and HLA in healthy donors. Assay used: immunoSEQ multiplex PCR; TCRdb lists only in-frame clones, some missing. The table has about 170,000 clones, 86% seen once. The sequencing input was PBMCs. Receptors were obtained from a man between 18 and 29 years old in good health and CMV-seropositive.

The chain recombines TRBV9 with TRBJ2-2; weak D call: TRBD1 (6 bases). The V end was cut by 4 bases, the J end by 8 bases, with 15 bases between. Germline loops: CDR1 SGDLS, CDR2 YYNGEE. This CDR3 comprises 14 residues. The CDR3 DNA sequence: TGTGCCAGCAGCCCCCGAGGGGGTGTGGGGGAGCTGTTTTTT. Its protein product is CASSPRGGVGELFF.

The rearrangement joins TRBV14 to TRBJ2-7; D call uncertain. Germline lookup yields CDR1 SGHDN and CDR2 FVKESK. V was cut by 2 bases and J by 4 bases, with 9 bases left in between. The CDR3 runs to 13 residues. CDR3 sequence (DNA): TGTGCCAGCAGCCAACTTAGTATGTACGAGCAGTACTTC. Residues: CASSQLSMYEQYF.

The chain employs TRBV10-3 and TRBJ2-1; no clear D gene. The CDR3 runs 11 residues. Per the germline V gene, CDR1 is ENHRY and CDR2 is SYGVKD. The ends were cut back, 7 bases at V and 4 bases at J, with 5 bases in the middle. The CDR3 sequence: CAINRYNEQFF. CDR3 sequence (DNA): TGTGCCATCAACAGATACAATGAGCAGTTCTTC.

For the CDR3, the DNA is TGTGCCAGCAGCGTAGAGCGCGGGGCTAGCACAGATACGCAGTATTTT. This encodes CASSVERGASTDTQYF. The V and J genes are TRBV9 and TRBJ2-3; TRBD2 might be the D (6 bases). Germline CDR1 SGDLS, CDR2 YYNGEE. With 0 bases removed from V and 0 bases from J, the gap between germline ends came to 11 bases. The CDR3 extends over 16 amino acids.

The rearrangement uses TRBV5-8 and TRBJ2-5; D unresolved. CDR1 and CDR2 from the germline V gene are SGHTS and YDEGEE. V shed 6 bases and J shed 5 bases, with 14 bases lying between them. The CDR3 extends over 13 amino acids. CDR3 sequence (DNA): TGTGCCAGCACCATTTACCAGTCTGAGACCCAGTACTTC. It is translated as CASTIYQSETQYF. The full variable domain, completed using reference TRBV5-8 and TRBJ2-5, is EAGVTQSPTHLIKTRGQQATLRCSPISGHTSVYWYQQALGLGLQFLLWYDEGEERNRGNFPPRFSGRQFPNYSSELNVNALELEDSALYLCASTIYQSETQYFGPGTRLLVL.

The chain employs TRBV5-6 and TRBJ1-4; D is unclear. Trimming left V 4 bases short and J 5 bases short, with 9 bases between. This CDR3 region has 13 residues. Germline V gene sequence: CDR1 SGHDT, CDR2 YYEEEE. This chain's CDR3 is CASSAVSNEKLFF. The CDR3 DNA reads TGTGCCAGCAGCGCCGTAAGCAATGAAAAACTGTTTTTT.

V and J are TRBV29-1 and TRBJ2-1; D remains unclear. Trimming shortened V by 4 bases and J by 7 bases, and 17 bases separated the two germline ends. Germline V gene data show CDR1 as SQVTM and CDR2 as ANQGSEA. This CDR3 spans 14 amino acids. The CDR3 region has the DNA TGCAGCGTTGTTTCCATTTCGGAGTGGAATGAGCAGTTCTTC. This translates into CSVVSISEWNEQFF.